This record concerns one T cell receptor (beta chain) sequence. This record belongs to a study of healthy donors' naive CD4 and CD8 T cells. A linear amplification protocol produced the TCR libraries from about 510 ng of total RNA. TCRdb re-called the reads with MiXCR, one entry per CDR3 protein. The table includes approximately 180,000 distinct CDR3 sequences, over 60% detected once. The V gene lost 1 base and the J gene lost 4 bases, with 12 bases spanning the gap. The CDR3 sequence is 15 residues long. Germline V gene lookup returns CDR1 SGHDT and CDR2 YYEEEE. The chain couples TRBV5-6 to TRBJ2-1; TRBD2 might be the D (6 bases). Sample: naive CD4+ and CD8+ T cells sorted from blood, pooled from several donors. The source of this sequence is a pool of human donors in good health; the sample pools cells from several healthy donors. CDR3 DNA sequence: TGTGCCAGCAGCTTGATGGTAGCGGTTTACAATGAGCAGTTCTTC. Amino acids: CASSLMVAVYNEQFF. Full variable domain (missing parts from reference TRBV5-6 and TRBJ2-1): DAGVTQSPTHLIKTRGQQVTLRCSPKSGHDTVSWYQQALGQGPQFIFQYYEEEERQRGNFPDRFSGHQFPNYSSELNVNALLLGDSALYLCASSLMVAVYNEQFFGPGTRLTVL.